The T cell receptor (beta chain) under discussion was sequenced for a study of blood T cell repertoires in COVID-19. Study-wide background: The United States, Italy and Spain were the sources of the acute and convalescent COVID-19 samples. T cells, B-cell-depleted T cells, or PBMCs provided the cDNA or gDNA that served as material.

The CDR3 length is 16 residues. V lost 2 bases and J lost 6, with 16 bases in between. In germline, CDR1 is LGHNA, CDR2 YSLEER. Seattle-derived patients entered the study during active infection and were followed longitudinally. In the authors' workflow: How many nucleated cells were present was estimated from reference gene primer amplification. Sequencing used immunoSEQ multiplex PCR; TCRdb keeps in-frame clones, though not all of them. Clone size and V and J calls were adopted from that table, with D and trimming inferred from the DNA. The sample lists approximately 200,000 clones; around four fifths were seen once.

The sequenced sample was peripheral blood. The chain employs TRBV4-3 and TRBJ2-2; D is perhaps TRBD1 (5 bases). The receptor comes from a woman of 80 years or more with COVID-19, enrolled during active disease. CDR3: CASSQQRAGIAGELFF. DNA for the CDR3: TGCGCCAGCAGCCAACAAAGGGCAGGGATCGCCGGGGAGCTGTTTTTT.